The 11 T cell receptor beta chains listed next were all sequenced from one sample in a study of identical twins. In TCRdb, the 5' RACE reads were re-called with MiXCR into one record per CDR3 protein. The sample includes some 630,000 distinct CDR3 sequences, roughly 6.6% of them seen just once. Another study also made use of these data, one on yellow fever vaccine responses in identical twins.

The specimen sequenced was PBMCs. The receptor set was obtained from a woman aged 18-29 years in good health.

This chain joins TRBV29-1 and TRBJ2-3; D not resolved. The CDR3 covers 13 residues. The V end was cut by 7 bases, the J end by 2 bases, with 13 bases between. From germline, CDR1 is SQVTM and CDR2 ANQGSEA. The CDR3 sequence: CSADKELTDTQYF. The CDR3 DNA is TGCAGCGCCGACAAGGAACTCACAGATACGCAGTATTTT.

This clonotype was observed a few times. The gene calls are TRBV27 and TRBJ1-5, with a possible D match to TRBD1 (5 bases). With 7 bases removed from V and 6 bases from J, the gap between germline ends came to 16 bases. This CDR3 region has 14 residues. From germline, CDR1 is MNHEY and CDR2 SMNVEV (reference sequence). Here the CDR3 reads CASMGGTPGQPQHF. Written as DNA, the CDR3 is TGTGCCAGCATGGGAGGGACTCCAGGTCAGCCCCAGCATTTT.

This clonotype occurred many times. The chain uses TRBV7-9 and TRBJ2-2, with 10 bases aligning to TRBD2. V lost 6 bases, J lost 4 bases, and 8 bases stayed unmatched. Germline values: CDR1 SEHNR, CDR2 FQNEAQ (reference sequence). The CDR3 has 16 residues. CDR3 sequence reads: CASSLLAGAVTGELFF. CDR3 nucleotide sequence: TGTGCCAGCAGTCTCCTAGCGGGGGCCGTCACCGGGGAGCTGTTTTTT.

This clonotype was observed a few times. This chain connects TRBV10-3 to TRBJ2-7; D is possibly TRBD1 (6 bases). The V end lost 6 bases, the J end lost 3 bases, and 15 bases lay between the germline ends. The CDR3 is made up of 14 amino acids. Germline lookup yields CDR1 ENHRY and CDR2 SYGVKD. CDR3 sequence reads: CAISEGVGIYEQYF. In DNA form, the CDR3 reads TGTGCCATCAGCGAGGGGGTCGGAATCTACGAGCAGTACTTC.

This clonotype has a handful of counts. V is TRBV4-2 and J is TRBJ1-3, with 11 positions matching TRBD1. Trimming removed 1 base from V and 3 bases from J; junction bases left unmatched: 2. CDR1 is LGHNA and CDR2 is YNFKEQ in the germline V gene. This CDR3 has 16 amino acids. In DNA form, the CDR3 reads TGTGCCAGCAGCCAAGGGACAGGGGGCAGTGGAAACACCATATATTTT. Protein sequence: CASSQGTGGSGNTIYF.

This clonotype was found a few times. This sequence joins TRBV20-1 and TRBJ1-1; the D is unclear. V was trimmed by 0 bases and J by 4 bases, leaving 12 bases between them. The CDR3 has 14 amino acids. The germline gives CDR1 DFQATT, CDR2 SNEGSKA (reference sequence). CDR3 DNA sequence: TGCAGTGCTAGAGAGGCCAAGAGCCCCACTGAAGCTTTCTTT. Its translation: CSAREAKSPTEAFF.

CDR3 sequence (DNA): TGTGCCAGCAGTTTTTCCCTGAATACGCAGTATTTT. Its translation is CASSFSLNTQYF. The chain combines TRBV12-3 or TRBV12-4 with TRBJ2-3; D unresolved. Trimming took off 3 bases at V and 7 bases at J, with 8 bases between the two ends. There are 12 residues in the CDR3.

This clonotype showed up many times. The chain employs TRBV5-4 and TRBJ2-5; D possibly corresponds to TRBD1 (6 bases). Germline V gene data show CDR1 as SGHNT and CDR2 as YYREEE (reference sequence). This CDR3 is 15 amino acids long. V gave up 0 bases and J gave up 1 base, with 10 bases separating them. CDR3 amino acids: CASSLALRGQETQYF. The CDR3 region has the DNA TGTGCCAGCAGCTTGGCCCTCAGGGGCCAAGAGACCCAGTACTTC.

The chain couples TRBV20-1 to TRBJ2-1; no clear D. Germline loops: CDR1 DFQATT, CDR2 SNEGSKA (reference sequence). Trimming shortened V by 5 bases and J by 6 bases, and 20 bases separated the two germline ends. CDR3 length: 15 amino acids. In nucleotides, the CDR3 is TGCAGTGCTCGCCCCCGGACGGGCGCATCCAATGAGCAGTTCTTC. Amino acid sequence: CSARPRTGASNEQFF.

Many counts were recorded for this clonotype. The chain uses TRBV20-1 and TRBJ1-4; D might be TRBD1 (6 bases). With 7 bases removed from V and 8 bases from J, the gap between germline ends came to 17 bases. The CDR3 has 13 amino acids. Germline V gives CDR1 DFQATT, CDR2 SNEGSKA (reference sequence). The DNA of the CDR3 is TGCAGTGTCCCCAGGGGTTCTGGAGAAAAACTGTTTTTT. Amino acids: CSVPRGSGEKLFF.

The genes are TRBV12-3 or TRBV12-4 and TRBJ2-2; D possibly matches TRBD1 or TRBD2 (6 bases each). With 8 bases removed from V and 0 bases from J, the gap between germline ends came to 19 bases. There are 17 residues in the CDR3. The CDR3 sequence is CASDRPEGGPNTGELFF. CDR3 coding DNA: TGTGCCAGCGATCGCCCAGAGGGGGGCCCGAACACCGGGGAGCTGTTTTTT.